The rows below give T cell receptor beta chains drawn from one sample of a study of shared clonotypes between healthy human individuals. Sequencing used immunoSEQ multiplex PCR; TCRdb keeps in-frame clones, though not all of them. The sample lists millions of clones, around 90% occurring once. The sample comprised naive CD4+ T cells sorted from blood. All receptors come from a man in his late teens or twenties in good health. CDR3s include the opening cysteine and the closing phenylalanine or tryptophan. A D gene is named only where the DNA matches it firmly. The listing skips clone size in some rows; elsewhere it reads once, few, many or a size class.

J | D | V | size | DNA | CDR3
TRBJ1-5 | NA | TRBV2 | NA | TGTGCCAGCAGTGAAGGCTGGGAGAGTCAGCCCCAGCATTTT | CASSEGWESQPQHF
TRBJ1-2 | TRBD1 | TRBV7-9 | once | TGTGCCAGCAGCTTAGGTGACAGGGAGTCCGATGGCTACACCTTC | CASSLGDRESDGYTF
TRBJ1-2 | NA | TRBV20-1 | NA | TGCAGTGCTAGAAAGGGGGGTGGCTACACCTTC | CSARKGGGYTF
TRBJ2-2 | NA | TRBV19 | NA | TGTGCCAGTAGTTTGTTACAGATGAACACCGGGGAGCTGTTTTTT | CASSLLQMNTGELFF
TRBJ1-3 | NA | TRBV6-1 | NA | TGTGCCAGCAGATTGGAGTTCTCTGGAAACACCATATATTTT | CASRLEFSGNTIYF
TRBJ2-7 | NA | TRBV28 | NA | TGTGCCAGCAGTTTGGTGGGAGCCTACGAGCAGTACTTC | CASSLVGAYEQYF
TRBJ1-4 | NA | TRBV27 | NA | TGTGCCAGCGGGAAGACAGATCGTAGAACTAATGAAAAACTGTTTTTT | CASGKTDRRTNEKLFF
TRBJ1-4 | NA | TRBV18 | NA | TGTGCCAGCTCACCGGGACTTGAAAAACTGTTTTTT | CASSPGLEKLFF
TRBJ2-5 | NA | TRBV20-1 | NA | TGCAGTGCTTTAAGCGAGACCCAGTACTTC | CSALSETQYF
TRBJ2-5 | NA | TRBV5-1 | NA | TGCGCCAGCAGCTTAGGGCTAGCTCGGGAAGAGACCCAGTACTTC | CASSLGLAREETQYF
TRBJ2-1 | NA | TRBV19 | NA | TGTGCCAGTAGTATATTTCAACAGGCAAACCTACCCCCACTAAATGAGCAGTTCTTC | CASSIFQQANLPPLNEQFF
TRBJ2-5 | TRBD2 | TRBV29-1 | once | TGCAGCGTTGTCGCACTAGCGGGAGGAGAGACCCAGTACTTC | CSVVALAGGETQYF
TRBJ2-7 | NA | TRBV10-1 | NA | TGCGCCAGCAGTGATAATCCAGGGAACTACGAGCAGTACTTC | CASSDNPGNYEQYF
TRBJ2-6 | NA | TRBV28 | NA | TGTGCCAGCAGTTTGCCTATCCCTGGGGCCAACGTCCTGACTTTC | CASSLPIPGANVLTF
TRBJ1-5 | NA | TRBV7-9 | NA | TGTGCCAGCACCCTAGGCAGGGATCAGCCCCAGCATTTT | CASTLGRDQPQHF
TRBJ1-1 | NA | TRBV5-1 | NA | TGCGCCAGCAGCTTTGGGGGCGGAACTGAAGCTTTCTTT | CASSFGGGTEAFF
TRBJ2-2 | TRBD1 | TRBV9 | NA | TGTGCCAGCAGCCTGGGGACAGGGGGCACCGGGGAGCTGTTTTTT | CASSLGTGGTGELFF
TRBJ1-2 | NA | TRBV4-1 | NA | TGCGCCAGCAGCCAAGCTTATAGTCCCAACCGCTACACCTTC | CASSQAYSPNRYTF
TRBJ1-3 | TRBD1 | TRBV9 | NA | TGTGCCAGCAGCCTCGGACAGGGGAACGATGCTTATGGAAACACCATATATTTT | CASSLGQGNDAYGNTIYF
TRBJ2-3 | TRBD2 | TRBV10-3 | NA | TGTGCCACCATCGGGACTAGCGGATCCACTACGCAGTATTTT | CATIGTSGSTTQYF
TRBJ2-7 | NA | TRBV28 | NA | TGTGCCAGCAGTTTCCAGGGAAAGGCATACGAGCAGTACTTC | CASSFQGKAYEQYF
TRBJ1-1 | NA | TRBV7-9 | few | TGTGCCAGCAGCCCCTTTGAGTTTTCTGAAGCTTTCTTT | CASSPFEFSEAFF
TRBJ1-2 | NA | TRBV28 | NA | TGTGCCAGCAGCCTAAATGGTTGGCAGAACTATGGCTACACCTTC | CASSLNGWQNYGYTF
TRBJ2-7 | TRBD2 | TRBV7-2 | NA | TGTGCCAGCAGCCCAACTAGCGGGACCTCCTACGAGCAGTACTTC | CASSPTSGTSYEQYF
TRBJ1-2 | TRBD1 | TRBV7-2 | NA | TGTGCCAGCAGCTCCGGGACAGGGGGCGCCTACTATGGCTACACCTTC | CASSSGTGGAYYGYTF
TRBJ2-2 | NA | TRBV10-1 | once | TGCGCCAGCAGATCCGGGACCCTGAACACCGGGGAGCTGTTTTTT | CASRSGTLNTGELFF
TRBJ2-5 | NA | TRBV6-1 | NA | TGTGCCAGCAGTGATTTGGGGGCGGATGGAGAGACCCAGTACTTC | CASSDLGADGETQYF
TRBJ2-2 | NA | TRBV15 | NA | TGTGCCACCAGCAGAGGAGCGACATCAACCGGGGAGCTGTTTTTT | CATSRGATSTGELFF
TRBJ1-1 | TRBD1 | TRBV11-2 | NA | TGTGCCAGCAGGGCAAATCAGGGGGGTGGCACTGAAGCTTTCTTT | CASRANQGGGTEAFF
TRBJ2-7 | NA | TRBV6-6 | NA | TGTGCCAGCAGTTATACAGGGCGCTACGAGCAGTACTTC | CASSYTGRYEQYF
TRBJ2-1 | TRBD2 | TRBV7-3 | NA | TGTGCCAGCAGCTTAAGGGGGACTAGCGGGGGCCGAAATGAGCAGTTCTTC | CASSLRGTSGGRNEQFF
TRBJ1-5 | TRBD1 | TRBV30 | NA | TGTGCCTGGAGTGGGGGGACAGTGAATCAGCCCCAGCATTTT | CAWSGGTVNQPQHF
TRBJ2-1 | TRBD2 | TRBV4-1 | NA | TGCGCCAGCAGCCGGGACCTAGCGGGAGTTTACAATGAGCAGTTCTTC | CASSRDLAGVYNEQFF
TRBJ1-2 | TRBD1 | TRBV19 | NA | TGTGCCAGTAGTGCGACCTCGACAGGGTATGGCTACACCTTC | CASSATSTGYGYTF
TRBJ1-3 | NA | TRBV9 | NA | TGTGCCAGCAGCGAGGGACCCGTCTCTGGAAACACCATATATTTT | CASSEGPVSGNTIYF
TRBJ2-7 | NA | TRBV13 | few | TGTGCCAGCAGCCAACTACTGACACAGGGATACTACGAGCAGTACTTC | CASSQLLTQGYYEQYF
TRBJ2-7 | NA | TRBV7-2 | NA | TGTGCCAGCAGCTTAGAGGCGGTAAAAACCTACGAGCAGTACTTC | CASSLEAVKTYEQYF
TRBJ2-3 | NA | TRBV5-1 | NA | TGCGCCAGCAACCTCCTACCAGGAGCAGATACGCAGTATTTT | CASNLLPGADTQYF
TRBJ1-1 | TRBD1 | TRBV5-1 | NA | TGCGCCAGCAGCCCTAATACAGGGGAGGTGAACACTGAAGCTTTCTTT | CASSPNTGEVNTEAFF